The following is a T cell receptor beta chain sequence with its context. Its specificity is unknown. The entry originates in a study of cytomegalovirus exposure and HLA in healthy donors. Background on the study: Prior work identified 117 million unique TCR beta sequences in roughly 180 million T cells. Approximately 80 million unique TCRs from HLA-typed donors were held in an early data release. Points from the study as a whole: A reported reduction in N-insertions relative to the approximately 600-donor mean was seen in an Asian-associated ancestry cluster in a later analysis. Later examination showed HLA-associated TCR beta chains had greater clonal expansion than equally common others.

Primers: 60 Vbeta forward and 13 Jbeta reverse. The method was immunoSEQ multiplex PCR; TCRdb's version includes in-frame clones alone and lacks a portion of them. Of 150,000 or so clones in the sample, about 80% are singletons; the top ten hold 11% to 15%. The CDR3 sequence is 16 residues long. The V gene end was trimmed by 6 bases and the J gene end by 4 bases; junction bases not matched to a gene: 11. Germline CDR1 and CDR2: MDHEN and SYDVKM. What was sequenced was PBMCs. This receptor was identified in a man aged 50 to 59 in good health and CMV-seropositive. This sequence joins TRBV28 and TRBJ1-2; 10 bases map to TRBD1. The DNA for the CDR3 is TGTGCCAGCAGCCCCCTCCGGACAGGGGGAATCTATGGCTACACCTTC. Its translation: CASSPLRTGGIYGYTF.